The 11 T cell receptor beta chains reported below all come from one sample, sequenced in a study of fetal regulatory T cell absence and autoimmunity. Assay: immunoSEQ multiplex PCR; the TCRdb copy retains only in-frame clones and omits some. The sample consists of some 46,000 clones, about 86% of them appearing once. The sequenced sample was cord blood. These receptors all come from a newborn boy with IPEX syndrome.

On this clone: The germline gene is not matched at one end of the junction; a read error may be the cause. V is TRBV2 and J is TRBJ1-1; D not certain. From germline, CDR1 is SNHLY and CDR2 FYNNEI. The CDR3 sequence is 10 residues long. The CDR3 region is CASFQLDPVF. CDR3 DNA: TGTGCCAGCTTCCAATTAGACCCGGTCTTT.

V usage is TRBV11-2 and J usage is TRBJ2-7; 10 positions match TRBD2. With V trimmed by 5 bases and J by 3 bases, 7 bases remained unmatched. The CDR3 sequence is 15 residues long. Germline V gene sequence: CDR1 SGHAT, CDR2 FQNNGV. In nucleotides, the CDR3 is TGTGCCAGCAGCCCCATAGCGGGAGGACACTACGAGCAGTACTTC. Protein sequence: CASSPIAGGHYEQYF.

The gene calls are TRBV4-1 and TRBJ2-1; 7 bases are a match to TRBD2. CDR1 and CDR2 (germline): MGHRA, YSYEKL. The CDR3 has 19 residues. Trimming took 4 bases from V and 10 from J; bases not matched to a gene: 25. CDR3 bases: TGCGCCAGCAGCCGTGTCCTTATGGGTTGGGCGGGAGTATCAGACGAGCAGTTCTTC. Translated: CASSRVLMGWAGVSDEQFF.

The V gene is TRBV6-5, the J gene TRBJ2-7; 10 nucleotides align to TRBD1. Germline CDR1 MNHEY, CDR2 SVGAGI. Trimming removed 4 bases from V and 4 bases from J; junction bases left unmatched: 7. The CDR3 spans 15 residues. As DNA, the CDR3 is TGTGCCAGCAGTTTACGGGACAGGGGAAGGTACGAGCAGTACTTC. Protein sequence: CASSLRDRGRYEQYF.

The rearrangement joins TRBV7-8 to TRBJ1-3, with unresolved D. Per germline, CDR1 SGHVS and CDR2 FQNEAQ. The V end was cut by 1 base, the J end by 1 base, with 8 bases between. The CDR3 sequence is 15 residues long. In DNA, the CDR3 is TGTGCCAGCAGCTTAGTAGGGCTTTCTGGAAACACCATATATTTT. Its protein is CASSLVGLSGNTIYF.

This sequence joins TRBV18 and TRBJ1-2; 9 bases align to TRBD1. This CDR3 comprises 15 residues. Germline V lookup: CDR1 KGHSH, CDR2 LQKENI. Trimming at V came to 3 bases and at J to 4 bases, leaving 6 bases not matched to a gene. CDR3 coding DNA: TGTGCCAGCTCACCTGGGACAGGGTCCTTCTATGGCTACACCTTC. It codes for CASSPGTGSFYGYTF.

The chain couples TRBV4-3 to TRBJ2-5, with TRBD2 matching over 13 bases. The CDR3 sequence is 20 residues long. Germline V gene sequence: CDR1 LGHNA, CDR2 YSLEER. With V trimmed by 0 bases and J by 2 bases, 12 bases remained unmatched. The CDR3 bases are TGCGCCAGCAGCCAAGATCACGTGGGACTAGCGGGGCCCGATCAAGAGACCCAGTACTTC. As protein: CASSQDHVGLAGPDQETQYF.

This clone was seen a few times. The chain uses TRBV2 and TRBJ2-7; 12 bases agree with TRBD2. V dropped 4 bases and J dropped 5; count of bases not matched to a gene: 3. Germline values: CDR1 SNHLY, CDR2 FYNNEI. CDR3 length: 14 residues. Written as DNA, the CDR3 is TGTGCCAGCAGTGGAGGACTAGCGGGGAACGAGCAGTACTTC. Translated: CASSGGLAGNEQYF.

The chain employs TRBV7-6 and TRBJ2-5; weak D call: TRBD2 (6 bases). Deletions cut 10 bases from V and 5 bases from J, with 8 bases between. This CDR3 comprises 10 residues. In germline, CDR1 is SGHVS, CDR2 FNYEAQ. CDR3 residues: CATRGETQYF. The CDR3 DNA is TGTGCCACCCGGGGGGAGACCCAGTACTTC.

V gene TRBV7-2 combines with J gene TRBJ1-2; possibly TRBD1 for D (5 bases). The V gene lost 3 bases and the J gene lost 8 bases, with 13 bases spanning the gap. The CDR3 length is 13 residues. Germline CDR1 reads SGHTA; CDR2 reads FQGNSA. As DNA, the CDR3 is TGTGCCAGCAGCTTCATGGGGCCTCAGGGCTACACCTTC. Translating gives CASSFMGPQGYTF.

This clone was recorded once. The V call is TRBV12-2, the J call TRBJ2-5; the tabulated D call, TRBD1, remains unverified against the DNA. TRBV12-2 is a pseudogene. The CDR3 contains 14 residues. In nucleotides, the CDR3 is TGTGCAAGTCGCTTAGTAGGGGGCCAAGAGACCCAGTACTTC. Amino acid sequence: CASRLVGGQETQYF.